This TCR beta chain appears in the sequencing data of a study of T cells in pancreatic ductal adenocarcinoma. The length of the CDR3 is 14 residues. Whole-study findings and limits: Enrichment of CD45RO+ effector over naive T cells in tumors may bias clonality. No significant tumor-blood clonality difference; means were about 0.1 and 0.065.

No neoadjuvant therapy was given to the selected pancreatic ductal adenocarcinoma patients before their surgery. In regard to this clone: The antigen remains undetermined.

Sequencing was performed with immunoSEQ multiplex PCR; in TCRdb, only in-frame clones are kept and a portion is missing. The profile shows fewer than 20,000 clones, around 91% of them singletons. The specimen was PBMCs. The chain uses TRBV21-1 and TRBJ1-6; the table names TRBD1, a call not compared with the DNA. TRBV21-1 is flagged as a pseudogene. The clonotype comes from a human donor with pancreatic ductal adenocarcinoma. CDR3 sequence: CASRGQGGNSPLHF. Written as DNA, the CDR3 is TGTGCCAGCAGGGGACAGGGTGGTAATTCACCCCTCCACTTT.